The next 20 T cell receptor beta chains were all read from a single sample in a study of T cells in Graves' hyperthyroidism and ophthalmopathy. Researchers took RNA transcripts and amplified the TCR beta CDR3 regions from them. First-round RT-PCR with HTBI primers amplified the TCR CDR3 region. TCRdb processed the multiplex PCR reads anew with MiXCR; each CDR3 protein has one entry. The sample lists some 530,000 distinct CDR3 sequences; approximately 23% were seen once. The sequencing input was blood. The receptors were sampled from a woman in her sixties or seventies with Graves' ophthalmopathy.

The chain is built from TRBV28 and TRBJ2-5; TRBD2 matches 10 bases. J was trimmed by 3 bases and V by 8 bases; bases with no gene match: 3. CDR3 size: 13 residues. CDR1 is MDHEN and CDR2 is SYDVKM in the germline V gene. CDR3 sequence (DNA): TGTGCCAGCCTTACTAGCGGGAAAGAGACCCAGTACTTC. This translates into CASLTSGKETQYF.

The rearrangement links TRBV7-2 to TRBJ1-2; D is possibly TRBD1 (5 bases). Germline loops: CDR1 SGHTA, CDR2 FQGNSA. The CDR3 sequence is 15 residues long. V was pared by 0 bases and J by 7 bases, with 15 bases between. The CDR3 reads CASSLAGLGGSGYTF. The CDR3 region has the DNA TGTGCCAGCAGCTTAGCGGGGCTTGGTGGAAGTGGCTACACCTTC.

This clonotype was picked up many times. The V call is TRBV10-3, the J call TRBJ2-7; tentatively, D is TRBD1 or TRBD2 (6 bases each). Germline assignment: CDR1 ENHRY and CDR2 SYGVKD. Trimming left V 7 bases short and J 2 bases short, with 24 bases between. CDR3 size: 17 residues. This chain's CDR3 is CAIKDPGVGRGTYEQYF. DNA of the CDR3: TGTGCCATCAAGGATCCGGGAGTGGGCAGGGGAACCTACGAGCAGTACTTC.

The J gene is TRBJ2-5, the V gene TRBV15, with D perhaps given as TRBD1 or TRBD2 (5 bases each). Germline V lookup: CDR1 LNHNV, CDR2 YYDKDF (reference sequence). Trimming took off 0 bases at V and 5 bases at J, with 13 bases between the two ends. CDR3 size: 15 residues. CDR3 DNA sequence: TGTGCCACCAGCAGAGATCAGACGGGGCTGGAGACCCAGTACTTC. Translation: CATSRDQTGLETQYF.

This clonotype has a handful of counts. The rearrangement links TRBV14 to TRBJ2-7, with TRBD1 identical over 7 bases. CDR3 size: 12 residues. J lost 5 bases, V lost 4 bases, and 2 bases had no gene match. Germline CDR1 is SGHDN and CDR2 is FVKESK. CDR3 DNA sequence: TGTGCCAGCAGCCCGACAGGGAACGAGCAGTACTTC. Translating it yields CASSPTGNEQYF. Complete variable domain (other parts from reference TRBV14 and TRBJ2-7): EAGVTQFPSHSVIEKGQTVTLRCDPISGHDNLYWYRRVMGKEIKFLLHFVKESKQDESGMPNNRFLAERTGGTYSTLKVQPAELEDSGVYFCASSPTGNEQYFGPGTRLTVT.

This clonotype has ten or more counts. The rearrangement links TRBV2 to TRBJ2-7; TRBD2 matches 7 bases. Unmatched junction bases numbered 4, after V lost 6 bases and J lost 2 bases. The CDR3 is 13 residues long. The germline gives CDR1 SNHLY, CDR2 FYNNEI. CDR3 sequence: CASRDGLAYEQYF. The CDR3 coding sequence is TGTGCCAGCAGGGATGGACTAGCCTACGAGCAGTACTTC.

This clonotype occurred many times. This chain uses TRBV19 with TRBJ1-5; tentatively, D is TRBD1 (5 bases). The CDR3 has 15 amino acids. Deletions cut 7 bases from V and 9 bases from J, with 22 bases between. Germline CDR1 LNHDA, CDR2 SQIVND (reference sequence). The CDR3 DNA follows: TGTGCCAGTAACTACAACGCACAAGCTCAGGGGCCCCAGCATTTT. Encoded protein: CASNYNAQAQGPQHF.

This clonotype was counted a few times. The gene calls are TRBV20-1 and TRBJ1-6; D ambiguous. V was cut by 4 bases and J by 9 bases, with 13 bases left in between. The CDR3 contains 13 residues. Germline CDR1 DFQATT, CDR2 SNEGSKA (reference sequence). CDR3 in DNA: TGCAGTGCTACCCAGGCGGCTCGTTCACCCCTCCACTTT. It specifies CSATQAARSPLHF.

The chain couples TRBV10-3 to TRBJ1-2; D gene uncertain. CDR1 is ENHRY, CDR2 SYGVKD, per germline. CDR3 size: 13 residues. V was clipped by 4 bases and J by 7 bases, with 13 bases between them. The DNA for the CDR3 is TGTGCCATCAGTGTCGATAACTTGGGTGGCTACACCTTC. Encoded protein: CAISVDNLGGYTF.

This clonotype was detected only a few times. The V and J genes are TRBV6-1 and TRBJ2-1; no clear D gene. The germline gives CDR1 MNHNS, CDR2 SASEGT. Trimming removed 5 bases from V and 5 bases from J, with 4 bases in between. CDR3 length: 11 amino acids. CDR3 DNA: TGTGCCAGCAGTACGAACAATGAGCAGTTCTTC. The encoded protein is CASSTNNEQFF.

The V call is TRBV14, the J call TRBJ2-5, with 10 bases lining up with TRBD2. Trimming at V came to 0 bases and at J to 5 bases, leaving 6 bases not matched to a gene. In germline, CDR1 is SGHDN, CDR2 FVKESK. The CDR3 consists of 16 residues. CDR3 amino acids: CASSQDLAGVEETQYF. CDR3 sequence (DNA): TGTGCCAGCAGCCAAGACCTAGCGGGAGTAGAGGAGACCCAGTACTTC.

This clonotype has only a few counts. The CDR3: CSARDWQGSSPLHF. In DNA form, the CDR3 reads TGCAGTGCTAGAGATTGGCAGGGCAGTTCACCCCTCCACTTT. This sequence joins TRBV20-1 and TRBJ1-6; D might be TRBD1 (5 bases). The CDR3 extends over 14 amino acids. The V end lost 0 bases, the J end lost 9 bases, and 12 bases lay between the germline ends. From germline, CDR1 is DFQATT and CDR2 SNEGSKA (reference sequence).

The table lists this clonotype with many counts. V gene TRBV7-2 combines with J gene TRBJ2-5; no firm D call. CDR3 size: 11 residues. Per the germline V gene, CDR1 is SGHTA and CDR2 is FQGNSA. Trimming stripped 4 bases from V and 7 bases from J, with 7 bases between. The CDR3 loop is CASSYIRTQYF. CDR3 sequence (DNA): TGTGCCAGCAGCTATATCCGGACCCAGTACTTC.

This clonotype has more than one count but fewer than ten. This sequence joins TRBV5-1 and TRBJ2-3; D gene unclear. V was pared by 0 bases and J by 0 bases, with 8 bases between. There are 15 residues in the CDR3. Looked up from germline, CDR1 is SGHRS and CDR2 is YFSETQ. CDR3 sequence (DNA): TGCGCCAGCAGCTTGGGCGATCATAGCACAGATACGCAGTATTTT. Its protein product is CASSLGDHSTDTQYF.

This clonotype was found a few times. The CDR3 nucleotides read TGTGCCAGCAGGTCCGGGGGGCAAAACTCTGGGGCCAACGTCCTGACTTTC. It yields the protein CASRSGGQNSGANVLTF. The J gene is TRBJ2-6, the V gene TRBV6-1; D might be TRBD2 (7 bases). The CDR3 extends over 17 amino acids. V lost 6 bases to trimming and J lost 0 bases, with 15 bases between them. From germline, CDR1 is MNHNS and CDR2 SASEGT.

This clonotype was observed a handful of times. This sequence joins TRBV2 and TRBJ2-3, with D perhaps TRBD1 (6 bases). Germline values: CDR1 SNHLY, CDR2 FYNNEI. The V and J ends lost 4 bases and 4 bases respectively, with 12 bases between them. CDR3 length: 14 residues. CDR3 region: CASSGIRGPDTQYF. The CDR3 nucleotides read TGTGCCAGCAGTGGTATCAGGGGCCCAGATACGCAGTATTTT.

This clonotype showed up just a few times. The rearrangement uses TRBV19 and TRBJ2-3; D not resolved. The V end was cut by 2 bases, the J end by 0 bases, with 9 bases between. The CDR3 extends over 15 amino acids. CDR1 LNHDA and CDR2 SQIVND come from the germline V gene (reference sequence). The CDR3: CASSIREASTDTQYF. The CDR3 DNA sequence: TGTGCCAGTAGTATACGTGAAGCTAGCACAGATACGCAGTATTTT.

The chain recombines TRBV2 with TRBJ1-6; TRBD1 agrees at 10 bases. Per germline, CDR1 SNHLY and CDR2 FYNNEI. This CDR3 has 13 residues. With V trimmed by 10 bases and J by 7 bases, 4 bases remained unmatched. CDR3 sequence reads: CAIKGQGNSPLHF. DNA for the CDR3: TGTGCCATCAAGGGACAGGGGAATTCACCCCTCCACTTT.

This chain uses TRBV19 with TRBJ1-1; TRBD1 aligns across 7 bases. The CDR3 sequence is 13 residues long. Losses at the gene ends were 5 bases for V and 9 bases for J; bases not matched to a gene: 9. CDR1 LNHDA and CDR2 SQIVND come from the germline V gene (reference sequence). Here the CDR3 DNA reads TGTGCCAGTAGTTCCCGGACAGGAGAGAAAGCTTTCTTT. This gives the protein CASSSRTGEKAFF.

This clonotype has just a few counts. The CDR3 bases are TGTGCCAGCAGCTTAAAAGGGGCTGGACTAGAACCCTACAATGAGCAGTTCTTC. Encoded protein: CASSLKGAGLEPYNEQFF. The V gene is TRBV7-3, the J gene TRBJ2-1; 7 bases are shared with TRBD2. Germline V lookup: CDR1 SGHTA, CDR2 FQGTGA. This CDR3 comprises 18 residues. Losses at the gene ends were 1 base for V and 2 bases for J; bases not matched to a gene: 11. The full variable domain, rest sourced from reference TRBV7-3 and TRBJ2-1, is GAGVSQTPSNKVTEKGKYVELRCDPISGHTALYWYRQSLGQGPEFLIYFQGTGAADDSGLPNDRFFAVRPEGSVSTLKIQRTERGDSAVYLCASSLKGAGLEPYNEQFFGPGTRLTVL.